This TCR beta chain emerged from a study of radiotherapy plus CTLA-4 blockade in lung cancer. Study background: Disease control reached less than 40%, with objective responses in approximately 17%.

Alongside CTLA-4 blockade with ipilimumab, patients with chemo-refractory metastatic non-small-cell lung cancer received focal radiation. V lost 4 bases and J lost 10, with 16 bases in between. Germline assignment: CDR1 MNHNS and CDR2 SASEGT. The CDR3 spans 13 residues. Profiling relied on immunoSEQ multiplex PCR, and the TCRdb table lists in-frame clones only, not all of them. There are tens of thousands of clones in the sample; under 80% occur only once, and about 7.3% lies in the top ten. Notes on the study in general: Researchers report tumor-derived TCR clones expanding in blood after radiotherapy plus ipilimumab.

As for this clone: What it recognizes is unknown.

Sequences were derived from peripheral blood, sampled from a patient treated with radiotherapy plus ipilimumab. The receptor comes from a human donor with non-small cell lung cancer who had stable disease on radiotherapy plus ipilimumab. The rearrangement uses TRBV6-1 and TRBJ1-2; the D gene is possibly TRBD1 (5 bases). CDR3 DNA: TGTGCCAGCAGTGTGGTAAGGGACCTAGACTACACCTTC. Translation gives CASSVVRDLDYTF.